This T cell receptor (beta chain) was identified during a study of blood T cell repertoires in COVID-19. Libraries were prepared by immunoSEQ multiplex PCR; TCRdb keeps only in-frame clonotypes and omits some of them. The sample has more than 150,000 clones, roughly 80% seen once. Two consecutive negative NP/OP PCR tests, clearance, or resolved symptoms defined Cohort 3 recovery. Trimming cost V 4 bases and J 1 base, with 11 bases left between them. The germline gives CDR1 SNHLY, CDR2 FYNNEI. The CDR3 loop spans 15 amino acids. The specimen sequenced was PBMCs or T cells enriched from blood (not recorded which). The clonotype comes from a man aged 40-55 years who had recovered from COVID-19. J is TRBJ2-1 and V is TRBV2; possible D gene TRBD2, 5 bases. CDR3 region: CASSGREISYNEQFF. The CDR3 DNA follows: TGTGCCAGCAGTGGACGGGAAATTTCCTACAATGAGCAGTTCTTC. Full variable domain (rest looked up from reference TRBV2 and TRBJ2-1): EPEVTQTPSHQVTQMGQEVILRCVPISNHLYFYWYRQILGQKVEFLVSFYNNEISEKSEIFDDQFSVERPDGSNFTLKIRSTKLEDSAMYFCASSGREISYNEQFFGPGTRLTVL.